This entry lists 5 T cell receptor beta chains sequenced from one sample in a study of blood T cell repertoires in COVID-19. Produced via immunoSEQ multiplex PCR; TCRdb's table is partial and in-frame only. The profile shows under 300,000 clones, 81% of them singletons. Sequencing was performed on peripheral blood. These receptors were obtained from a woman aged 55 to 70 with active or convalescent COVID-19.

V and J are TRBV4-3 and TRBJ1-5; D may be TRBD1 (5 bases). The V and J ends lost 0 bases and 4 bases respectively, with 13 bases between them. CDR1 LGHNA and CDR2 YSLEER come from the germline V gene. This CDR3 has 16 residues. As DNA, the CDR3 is TGCGCCAGCAGCCAAGATTGGGGGGGAAAAAATCAGCCCCAGCATTTT. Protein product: CASSQDWGGKNQPQHF.

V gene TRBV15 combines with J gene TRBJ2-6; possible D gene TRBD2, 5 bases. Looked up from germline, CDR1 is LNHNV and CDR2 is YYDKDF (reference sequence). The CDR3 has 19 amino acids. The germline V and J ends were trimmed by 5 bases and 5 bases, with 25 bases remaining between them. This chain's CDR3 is CATSPPGGMLTLRANVLTF. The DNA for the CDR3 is TGTGCCACCAGCCCCCCTGGAGGAATGCTTACCTTAAGGGCCAACGTCCTGACTTTC.

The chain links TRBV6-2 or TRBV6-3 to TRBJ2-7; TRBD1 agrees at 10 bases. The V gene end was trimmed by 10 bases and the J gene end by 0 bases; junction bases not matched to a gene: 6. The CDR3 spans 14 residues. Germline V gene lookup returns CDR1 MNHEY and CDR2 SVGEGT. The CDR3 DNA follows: TGTGCCATCAGCCGGGACAGGGGCTCCTACGAGCAGTACTTC. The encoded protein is CAISRDRGSYEQYF.

The DNA for the CDR3 is TGTGCCAGCAGCTTAGGTCCTCTGGGCGGGAAAAAAGAGACCCAGTACTTC. Residues: CASSLGPLGGKKETQYF. The chain is built from TRBV7-2 and TRBJ2-5, with TRBD2 as a possible D gene (6 bases). Germline V gene sequence: CDR1 SGHTA, CDR2 FQGNSA. The CDR3 runs 17 residues. Trimming took 1 base from V and 3 from J, leaving 18 bases between them.

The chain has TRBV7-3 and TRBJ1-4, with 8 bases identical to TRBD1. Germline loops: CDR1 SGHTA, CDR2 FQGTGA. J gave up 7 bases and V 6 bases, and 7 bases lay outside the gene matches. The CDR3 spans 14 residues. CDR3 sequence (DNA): TGTGCCAGCAGTCCCGGGACAGGCGCTGAAAAACTGTTTTTT. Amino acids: CASSPGTGAEKLFF. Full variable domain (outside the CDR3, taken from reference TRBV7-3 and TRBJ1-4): GAGVSQTPSNKVTEKGKYVELRCDPISGHTALYWYRQSLGQGPEFLIYFQGTGAADDSGLPNDRFFAVRPEGSVSTLKIQRTERGDSAVYLCASSPGTGAEKLFFGSGTQLSVL.